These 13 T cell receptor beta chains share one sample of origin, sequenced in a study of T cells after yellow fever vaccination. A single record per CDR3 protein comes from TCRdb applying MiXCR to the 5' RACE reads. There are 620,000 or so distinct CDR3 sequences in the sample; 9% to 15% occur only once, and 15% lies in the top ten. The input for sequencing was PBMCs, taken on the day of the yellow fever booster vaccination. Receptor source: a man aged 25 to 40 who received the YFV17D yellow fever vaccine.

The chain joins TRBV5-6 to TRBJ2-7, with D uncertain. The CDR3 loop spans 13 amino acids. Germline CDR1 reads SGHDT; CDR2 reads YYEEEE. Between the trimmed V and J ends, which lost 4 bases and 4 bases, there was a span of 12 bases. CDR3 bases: TGTGCCAGCAGCAAGGCTGGGCTATACGAGCAGTACTTC. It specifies CASSKAGLYEQYF.

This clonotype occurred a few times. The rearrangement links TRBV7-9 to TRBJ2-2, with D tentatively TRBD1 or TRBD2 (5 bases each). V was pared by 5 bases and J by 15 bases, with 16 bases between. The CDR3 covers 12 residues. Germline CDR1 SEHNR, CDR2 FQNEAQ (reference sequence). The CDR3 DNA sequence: TGTGCCAGCAGCCCAACTGAACTGGGGGTGTTTTTT. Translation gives CASSPTELGVFF.

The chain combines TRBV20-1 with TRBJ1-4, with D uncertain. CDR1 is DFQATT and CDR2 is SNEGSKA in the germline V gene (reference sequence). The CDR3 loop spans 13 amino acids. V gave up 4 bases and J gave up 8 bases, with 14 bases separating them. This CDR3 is CSANDRGSEKLFF. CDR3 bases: TGCAGTGCTAATGATCGGGGATCGGAAAAACTGTTTTTT.

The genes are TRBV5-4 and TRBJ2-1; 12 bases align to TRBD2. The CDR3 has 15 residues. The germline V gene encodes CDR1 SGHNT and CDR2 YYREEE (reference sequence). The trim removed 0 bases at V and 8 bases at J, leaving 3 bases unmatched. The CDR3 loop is CASSLGTSGNDEQFF. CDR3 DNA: TGTGCCAGCAGCTTGGGGACTAGCGGGAACGATGAGCAGTTCTTC.

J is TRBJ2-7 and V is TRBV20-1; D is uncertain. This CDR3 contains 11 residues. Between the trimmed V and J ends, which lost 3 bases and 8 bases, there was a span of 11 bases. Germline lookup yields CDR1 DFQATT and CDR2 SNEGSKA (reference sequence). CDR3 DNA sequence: TGCAGTGCTAGGGTACAGTCCCAGCAGTACTTC. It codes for CSARVQSQQYF.

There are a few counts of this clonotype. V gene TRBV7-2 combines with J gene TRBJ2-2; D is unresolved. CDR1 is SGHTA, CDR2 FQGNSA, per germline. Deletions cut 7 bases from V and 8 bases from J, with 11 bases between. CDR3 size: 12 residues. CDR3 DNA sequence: TGTGCCAGCAACCGTGTGTCGGGGGAGCTGTTTTTT. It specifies CASNRVSGELFF.

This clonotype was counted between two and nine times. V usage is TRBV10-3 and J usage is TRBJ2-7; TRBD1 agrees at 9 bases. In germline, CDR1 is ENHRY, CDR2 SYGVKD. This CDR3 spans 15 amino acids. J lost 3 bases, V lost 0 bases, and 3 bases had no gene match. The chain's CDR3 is CAISESGQGLYEQYF. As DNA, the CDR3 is TGTGCCATCAGTGAGTCGGGACAGGGACTCTACGAGCAGTACTTC.

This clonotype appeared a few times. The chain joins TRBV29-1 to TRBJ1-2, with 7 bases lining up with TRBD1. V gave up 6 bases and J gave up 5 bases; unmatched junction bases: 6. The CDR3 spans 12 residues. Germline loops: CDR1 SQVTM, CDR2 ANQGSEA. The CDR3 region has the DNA TGCAGCGTGGGCCAGGGGGAATATGGCTACACCTTC. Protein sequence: CSVGQGEYGYTF.

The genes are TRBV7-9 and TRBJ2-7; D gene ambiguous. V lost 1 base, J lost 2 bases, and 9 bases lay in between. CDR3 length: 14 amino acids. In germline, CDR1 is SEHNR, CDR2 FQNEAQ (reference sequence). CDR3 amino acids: CASSLGPQTYEQYF. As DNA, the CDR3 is TGTGCCAGCAGCTTAGGTCCCCAAACCTACGAGCAGTACTTC.

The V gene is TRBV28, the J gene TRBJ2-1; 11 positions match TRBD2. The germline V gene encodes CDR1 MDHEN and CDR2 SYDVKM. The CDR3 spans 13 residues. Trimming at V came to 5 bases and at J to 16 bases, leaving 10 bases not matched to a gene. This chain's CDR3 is CASSLAGGNQDFF. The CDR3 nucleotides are TGTGCCAGCAGTCTAGCGGGAGGCAACCAAGACTTCTTC.

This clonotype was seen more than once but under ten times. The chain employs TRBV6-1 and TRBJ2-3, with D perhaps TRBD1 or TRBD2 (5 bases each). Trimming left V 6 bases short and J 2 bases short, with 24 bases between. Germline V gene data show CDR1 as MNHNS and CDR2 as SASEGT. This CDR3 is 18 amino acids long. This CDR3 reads CASSRGVATAYSTDTQYF. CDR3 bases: TGTGCCAGCAGCCGTGGGGTAGCGACAGCCTATTCCACAGATACGCAGTATTTT.

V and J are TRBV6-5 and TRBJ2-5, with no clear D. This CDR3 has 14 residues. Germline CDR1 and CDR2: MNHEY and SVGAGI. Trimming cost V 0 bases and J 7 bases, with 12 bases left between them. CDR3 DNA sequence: TGTGCCAGCAGTTACTCTTCCGCGTTCGGGACCCAGTACTTC. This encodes CASSYSSAFGTQYF.

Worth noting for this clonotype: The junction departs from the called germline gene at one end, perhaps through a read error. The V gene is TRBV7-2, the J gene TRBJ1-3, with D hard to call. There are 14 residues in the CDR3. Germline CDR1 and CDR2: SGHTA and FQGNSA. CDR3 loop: CASSLAVTGNTIYF. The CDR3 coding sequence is TGTGCCAGCAGCCTAGCCGTAACTGGAAACACCATATATTTT. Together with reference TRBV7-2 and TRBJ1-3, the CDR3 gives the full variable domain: GAGVSQSPSNKVTEKGKDVELRCDPISGHTALYWYRQSLGQGLEFLIYFQGNSAPDKSGLPSDRFSAERTGGSVSTLTIQRTQQEDSAVYLCASSLAVTGNTIYFGEGSWLTVV.